The clone carrying this T cell receptor beta chain was detected a few times. Its antigen remains unknown. The sample comes from a study of cytomegalovirus exposure and HLA in healthy donors. Overall study results and limits: Earlier analysis looked at TCR beta V segments, and most were productive about 87% or about 30% of the time. Researchers catalogued around 150 TCR beta chains as cytomegalovirus-associated.

In the PCR, 60 Vbeta and 13 Jbeta primers were used. Authors' analysis steps: Some 11 million shared chains were among the 80 million or so unique TCR beta chains that a later analysis counted. Produced via immunoSEQ multiplex PCR; TCRdb's table is partial and in-frame only. That table furnishes V, J and clone size, whereas the DNA furnished D and trimming. The repertoire holds about 80,000 clones, with less than 80% as singletons. Losses at the gene ends were 1 base for V and 4 bases for J; bases not matched to a gene: 3. The CDR3 is 14 amino acids. CDR1 SEHNR and CDR2 FQNEAQ come from the germline V gene (reference sequence).

J is TRBJ1-2 and V is TRBV7-9; 7 positions match TRBD1. Sequencing was done on a sample of PBMCs. The sequence was obtained from a woman aged 40 to 50 in good health and CMV-seronegative. CDR3 in amino acids: CASSLEWDSYGYTF. CDR3 sequence (DNA): TGTGCCAGCAGCTTAGAATGGGACAGCTATGGCTACACCTTC.